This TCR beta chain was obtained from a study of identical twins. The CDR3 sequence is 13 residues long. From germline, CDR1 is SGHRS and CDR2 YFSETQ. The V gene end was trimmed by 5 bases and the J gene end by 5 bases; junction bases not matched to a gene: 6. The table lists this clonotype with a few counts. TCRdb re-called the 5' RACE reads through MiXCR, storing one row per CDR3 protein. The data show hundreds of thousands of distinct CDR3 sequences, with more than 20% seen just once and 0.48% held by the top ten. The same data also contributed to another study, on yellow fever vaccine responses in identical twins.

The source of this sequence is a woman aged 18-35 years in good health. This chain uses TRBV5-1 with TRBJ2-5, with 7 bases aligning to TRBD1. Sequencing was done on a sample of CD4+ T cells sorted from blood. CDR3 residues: CASRDRVGETQYF. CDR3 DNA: TGCGCCAGCAGAGACAGGGTAGGGGAGACCCAGTACTTC.